The rows below give T cell receptor beta chains drawn from one sample of a study of technical replicates of blood from four donors. Assay used: immunoSEQ multiplex PCR; TCRdb lists only in-frame clones, some missing. The table has over 60,000 clones, 93% seen once. The sequenced material came from T cells isolated from PBMCs. Receptors were obtained from a human donor in good health. Each CDR3 is given with its conserved first and last residue.

TRBV6-5,TRBJ1-5,CASSYSRGGGQPQHF
TRBV7-9,TRBJ2-7,CASSLDTSYEQYF
TRBV21-1,TRBJ2-3,CASSSPDRVFGDTQYF
TRBV2,TRBJ1-5,CASSEATGLRNQPQHF
TRBV27,TRBJ2-5,CASSRGGAKETQYF
TRBV5-4,TRBJ2-7,CASSLGGRAYEQYF
TRBV15,TRBJ2-1,CATSDRLADLEQFF
TRBV27,TRBJ2-2,CASRESGLVGTGELFF
TRBV13,TRBJ2-7,CASSPGGGEAYEQYF
TRBV7-9,TRBJ2-2,CASSLDRRNTGELFF
TRBV29-1,TRBJ1-1,CSASRGTEAFF
TRBV5-1,TRBJ2-1,CASSLDWTIDGGEQFF
TRBV11-2,TRBJ2-7,CASSLGGAAYEQYF
TRBV7-9,TRBJ2-5,CASSLKGERETQYF
TRBV29-1,TRBJ1-2,CSVTGVTYGYTF
TRBV11-3,TRBJ2-5,CASSSRLWETQYF
TRBV7-6,TRBJ1-1,CASSPERTGRTEAFF
TRBV5-1,TRBJ1-1,CASSATGTGKNTEAFF
TRBV6-4,TRBJ1-1,CASSTQENTEAFF
TRBV19,TRBJ2-1,CASRAWNEQFF
TRBV5-1,TRBJ2-3,CASSPMTGEWTDTQYF
TRBV4-2,TRBJ2-7,CASSQGSAGEQYF
TRBV28,TRBJ1-2,CASSLSVYGYTF
TRBV5-4,TRBJ2-7,CASSLLAENYEQYF
TRBV5-4,TRBJ1-3,CASSLTDGNTIYF
TRBV4-1,TRBJ2-5,CASSPLNSGAQETQYF
TRBV6-5,TRBJ2-4,CASAAGQGKNIQYF
TRBV19,TRBJ2-2,CASSMSSTGELFF
TRBV10-1,TRBJ2-3,CASSGTSAGTDTQYF
TRBV13,TRBJ2-5,CASSRGETQYF
TRBV10-3,TRBJ2-7,CAIRGLVGEQYF
TRBV2,TRBJ1-1,CASSVGGGIGPNTEAFF
TRBV5-1,TRBJ2-7,CASSLTGMNEQYF
TRBV19,TRBJ1-5,CASTPGTGMGPQHF
TRBV28,TRBJ2-7,CASSFRSGSYEQYF
TRBV7-9,TRBJ2-1,CASSTNAGGPMYEYNEQFF
TRBV7-9,TRBJ2-1,CASSLVSSSEQFF
TRBV28,TRBJ2-7,CASRGGPTYEQYF
TRBV11-2,TRBJ2-7,CASSSRGGTEHLYEQYF
TRBV6-5,TRBJ2-3,CASSWADTQYF
TRBV15,TRBJ2-7,CATGILTGGQYEQYF
TRBV4-2,TRBJ1-2,CASSQDEGEGGYTF
TRBV10-2,TRBJ2-5,CASSFGGIPGETQYF
TRBV7-2,TRBJ2-1,CASSLASGVYNEQFF
TRBV19,TRBJ1-4,CASSIRLDEKLFF
TRBV28,TRBJ1-1,CASSLDMDEAFF
TRBV6-5,TRBJ2-7,CASRKRTGSSYEQYF
TRBV28,TRBJ1-5,CASNRESNQPQHF
TRBV15,TRBJ1-2,CATSRDIQGLNGYTF
TRBV29-1,TRBJ1-1,CSVEVRGQEPPEAFF
TRBV2,TRBJ2-2,CASQARGELFF
TRBV30,TRBJ1-4,CASSARGGEKLFF
TRBV7-2,TRBJ2-7,CASSLKAGIEEQYF
TRBV7-8,TRBJ2-2,CAQGLAGPGELFF
TRBV4-1,TRBJ2-7,CASSHEIRFANYEQYF